This T cell receptor (beta chain) is from a study of T cells in Graves' hyperthyroidism and ophthalmopathy (dated by TCRdb to between 2018 and 2021). Turning to the overall study: Peripheral blood samples were taken at initial diagnosis, before any treatment was given. According to the paper, TCR Vbeta CDR3 sequencing was carried out on 135 peripheral blood samples, which came from around 43 ophthalmopathy, roughly 75 hyperthyroidism and about 17 progressor patients. For training and testing, the 100 or so patients in the discovery cohort were randomly divided in a 7:3 ratio. Following sampling, methimazole starting at 30 mg daily was given to hyperthyroidism patients, and high-dose intravenous methylprednisolone was given to ophthalmopathy patients. To identify distinguishing TCR V-J signatures, a discovery cohort of 90 to 100 patients was used, comprising 43 with Graves' ophthalmopathy and around 57 with stable Graves' hyperthyroidism. Prospective prediction of ophthalmopathy was tested in an independent validation cohort consisting of fewer than 20 hyperthyroidism patients and approximately 16 patients who later progressed to ophthalmopathy. In more than 5 Graves' hyperthyroidism patients, the study also compared T-cell repertoires from thyroid tissue with T-cell repertoires from blood. Study-level results and caveats: A model built on a 13 V-J signature distinguished ophthalmopathy from stable hyperthyroidism, reaching 85% to 90% sensitivity and 81.08% specificity in cross-validation and 80%/75% in testing. Most expanded thyroid clonotypes (frequency above 0.001) were also found in blood, which suggests that blood repertoires may mirror thyroid immune responses. Sample size was not statistically predetermined, and blinding of investigators to group allocation was not performed. During validation, the model predicted progression to ophthalmopathy a median of around 7 months ahead of onset, with around 71% sensitivity and 72% to 85% specificity.

On this clonotype: The antigen this receptor binds is unknown. No base qualities exist here, and no much larger clone lies one base off it.

Stable Graves' hyperthyroidism was defined as the absence of progression to ophthalmopathy over 18 months of follow-up. Hyperthyroidism patients were aged 18 to 65 years and newly diagnosed, with disease duration of less than 2 months. Exclusion was applied to patients with uncontrolled infections, other autoimmune diseases, pregnancy or lactation. Diagnoses were based on clinical symptoms, serum thyroxine and TRAb, thyroid ultrasound and orbital computed tomography. Ficoll-Paque density gradient centrifugation was used to isolate PBMCs from approximately 11 ml of fresh peripheral blood. Trizol reagent was used to extract total RNA, and RNA quality was then checked on an Agilent 2100 Bioanalyzer. TCR beta CDR3 regions were amplified from RNA transcripts. A first-round RT-PCR of the TCR CDR3 used the HTBI primer set with the Qiagen OneStep RT-PCR kit. Libraries were constructed in a second round of multiplex PCR, after which size selection and purification were carried out. Libraries were sequenced paired-end with 100 bp reads on an Illumina HiSeq2000. Processing in the source paper ran as follows. SOAPnuke was used to process the raw data, throwing out any read that contained adapters or uncalled bases, had a mean Phred below 15, or lacked an exact constant-primer or identifier match. High-quality paired reads were merged using COPE v1.2.5, and each unique nucleotide sequence was defined as a clonotype. MiTCR v1.1 was used to align clonotypes to the IMGT TRBV, TRBD and TRBJ reference segments. Only V-J combinations with frequency above 0.0001, covering 99% to 99.2% of repertoires, were analysed. The TCS score was defined as F50 (clonal expansion) divided by E x V (chaos), with BLOSUM62-based TCRdist calculated between CDR3 peptides within each V-J. Welch's t-statistics and random forest reduced fewer than 600 V-J features to about 13, which were used in a naive Bayes classifier (R e1071). TCRdb passed the public sequencing reads through fastp at Q25 and MiXCR, retaining productive beta sequences. CDR3 protein sequences are deduplicated, and each keeps its most common genes and DNA. The V and J calls come from TCRdb's annotation, not from the publication. The sample profile shows 90,000 to 120,000 distinct CDR3 sequences; roughly 15% of them were found once. The ten most abundant clones make up about 40% of the sample.

V is cut back by 4 bases and J by 5 bases, with 6 bases in the junction unmatched. The CDR3 contains 14 residues, cysteine and phenylalanine counted. Only the CDR3 DNA is retained, 42 bases long and in frame from the first base. In the germline V gene (reference sequence), CDR1 corresponds to MNHEY and CDR2 to SMNVEV. This receptor chain uses TRBV27 and TRBJ2-5, and TRBD2 aligns with 8 junction nucleotides. This TCR was sampled from a woman between 45 and 60 years old with Graves' hyperthyroidism. Sequencing input: blood. CDR3 region: CASSYPGGKETQYF. The sequence in DNA is TGTGCCAGCAGTTACCCGGGAGGGAAGGAGACCCAGTACTTC.